This T cell receptor (beta chain) was obtained from a study of blood T cell repertoires in COVID-19. At the level of the study: PBMCs, B-cell-depleted T cells, or T cells provided the cDNA or gDNA that made up the material.

The table lists this clone with a few counts. Under the authors' procedure: The assay estimated nucleated cells by amplifying reference gene primers. Clones were read by immunoSEQ multiplex PCR, and TCRdb kept only the in-frame ones, dropping some. V, J and clone size derive from that table, while D and trimming were established from the DNA sequence. The table records about 65,000 clones, about 80% of them present only once. Recruited during active infection, patients (from Seattle) were subsequently followed longitudinally. The ends lost 1 base at V and 2 bases at J; junction bases unmatched: 4. CDR1 and CDR2 from the germline V gene are SGHDN and FVKESK. There are 15 residues in the CDR3.

What was sequenced was peripheral blood. The chain joins TRBV14 to TRBJ2-7; 8 bases agree with TRBD2. This TCR was recovered from a man in his forties or fifties with COVID-19, enrolled during active disease. The CDR3 region is CASSQVGGRPYEQYF. CDR3 DNA sequence: TGTGCCAGCAGCCAAGTAGGCGGGAGGCCCTACGAGCAGTACTTC. The full variable domain, in which reference TRBV14 and TRBJ2-7 provide the parts outside the CDR3, is EAGVTQFPSHSVIEKGQTVTLRCDPISGHDNLYWYRRVMGKEIKFLLHFVKESKQDESGMPNNRFLAERTGGTYSTLKVQPAELEDSGVYFCASSQVGGRPYEQYFGPGTRLTVT.